This entry lists 22 T cell receptor beta chains sequenced from one sample in a study of cytomegalovirus exposure and HLA in healthy donors. Use of 60 Vbeta and 13 Jbeta primers characterized the PCR. The data were produced by immunoSEQ multiplex PCR, yet TCRdb's version contains in-frame clones alone and is incomplete. The table has about 150,000 clones, 70% to 80% seen once. Sample: PBMCs. The receptor source for this set is a human donor in good health.

The chain joins TRBV10-3 to TRBJ1-1, with 7 bases identical to TRBD1. J was trimmed by 6 bases and V by 6 bases; bases with no gene match: 10. Germline values: CDR1 ENHRY, CDR2 SYGVKD. The CDR3 consists of 14 residues. The CDR3 DNA follows: TGTGCCATCAGGTCAGACAGGGCTGGAGCTGAAGCTTTCTTT. Residues: CAIRSDRAGAEAFF.

The chain uses TRBV5-1 and TRBJ2-3; D is perhaps TRBD1 (6 bases). CDR3 length equals 15 residues. Germline V gene lookup returns CDR1 SGHRS and CDR2 YFSETQ. The V end lost 4 bases, the J end lost 2 bases, and 14 bases lay between the germline ends. CDR3 DNA: TGCGCCAGCAGCCCAACTAGGGGACACACAGATACGCAGTATTTT. It specifies CASSPTRGHTDTQYF.

In nucleotides, the CDR3 is TGTGCCAGCAGCTTAATGACAGCATCTAACTATGGCTACACCTTC. Protein sequence: CASSLMTASNYGYTF. The rearrangement uses TRBV11-2 and TRBJ1-2; perhaps TRBD1 as D (5 bases). V lost 2 bases and J lost 0, with 10 bases in between. The CDR3 covers 15 residues. Germline V gene sequence: CDR1 SGHAT, CDR2 FQNNGV.

The gene calls are TRBV6-5 and TRBJ1-5; 7 bases line up with TRBD1. Per germline, CDR1 MNHEY and CDR2 SVGAGI. V shed 6 bases and J 7 bases; nucleotides not matched to a gene: 9. This CDR3 spans 14 amino acids. The CDR3 DNA follows: TGTGCCAGCAGACCGACAGGGCTGGCACAGCCCCAGCATTTT. Translation gives CASRPTGLAQPQHF.

V is TRBV2 and J is TRBJ2-5, with D possibly TRBD2 on 8 matching bases. Trimming took off 7 bases at V and 5 bases at J, with 20 bases between the two ends. The CDR3 is 15 amino acids. Germline V gene lookup returns CDR1 SNHLY and CDR2 FYNNEI. This chain's CDR3 is CASKGAGGLWETQYF. CDR3 DNA: TGTGCCAGCAAGGGGGCGGGGGGTCTGTGGGAGACCCAGTACTTC. The full variable domain, its missing parts supplied by reference TRBV2 and TRBJ2-5, is EPEVTQTPSHQVTQMGQEVILRCVPISNHLYFYWYRQILGQKVEFLVSFYNNEISEKSEIFDDQFSVERPDGSNFTLKIRSTKLEDSAMYFCASKGAGGLWETQYFGPGTRLLVL.

CDR3 protein: CASSSTPRGEQYF. Written as DNA, the CDR3 is TGTGCCAGTAGTTCCACCCCCAGGGGCGAGCAGTACTTC. The chain recombines TRBV19 with TRBJ2-7; D perhaps matches TRBD1 (6 bases). Trimming left V 5 bases short and J 6 bases short, with 14 bases between. The CDR3 length is 13 residues. From germline, CDR1 is LNHDA and CDR2 SQIVND (reference sequence).

The genes are TRBV27 and TRBJ2-7; D is uncertain. V was shortened by 1 base and J by 2 bases, with 9 bases between the two germline ends. This CDR3 is 14 amino acids long. CDR1 is MNHEY, CDR2 SMNVEV, per germline (reference sequence). The CDR3, as DNA: TGTGCCAGCAGTTTATTGGGTAGCCCCTACGAGCAGTACTTC. Its protein is CASSLLGSPYEQYF.

This chain uses TRBV6-1 with TRBJ1-4; D is possibly TRBD1 (5 bases). This CDR3 spans 14 amino acids. CDR1 and CDR2 (germline): MNHNS, SASEGT. Trimming shortened V by 10 bases and J by 4 bases, and 16 bases separated the two germline ends. The CDR3 coding sequence is TGTGCCACACCGACAGACTTCAATAATGAAAAACTGTTTTTT. The encoded protein is CATPTDFNNEKLFF.

V gene TRBV4-1 combines with J gene TRBJ1-5, with 7 positions matching TRBD1. This CDR3 spans 17 amino acids. CDR1 and CDR2 (germline): MGHRA, YSYEKL. J gave up 5 bases and V 4 bases, and 14 bases lay outside the gene matches. The CDR3 spells CASSPTPGQAADQPQHF. CDR3 DNA: TGCGCCAGCAGCCCAACTCCCGGACAGGCGGCAGATCAGCCCCAGCATTTT.

The gene calls are TRBV4-1 and TRBJ2-3, with TRBD1 matching over 8 bases. CDR1 MGHRA and CDR2 YSYEKL come from the germline V gene. This CDR3 region has 17 residues. V lost 0 bases to trimming and J lost 4 bases; unmatched junction nucleotides: 9. Here the CDR3 reads CASSQERATGDPDTQYF. The CDR3, as DNA: TGCGCCAGCAGCCAAGAGCGGGCGACAGGGGATCCAGATACGCAGTATTTT.

The rearrangement joins TRBV5-1 to TRBJ1-2; 11 nucleotides match TRBD1. With 0 bases clipped from V and 8 bases from J, the junction kept 6 bases outside the gene matches. The CDR3 covers 15 residues. Looked up from germline, CDR1 is SGHRS and CDR2 is YFSETQ. CDR3 amino acids: CASSLEGTGGEGYTF. The CDR3 DNA reads TGCGCCAGCAGCTTGGAAGGGACAGGGGGTGAAGGCTACACCTTC.

The V call is TRBV7-9, the J call TRBJ1-1; 8 bases match TRBD1. The germline V gene has CDR1 SEHNR and CDR2 FQNEAQ (reference sequence). V shed 3 bases and J 7 bases; nucleotides not matched to a gene: 13. The CDR3 is 16 residues long. DNA of the CDR3: TGTGCCAGCAGCTTCCGTGGACAGGGTTCGACATATGAAGCTTTCTTT. Translating it yields CASSFRGQGSTYEAFF.

The rearrangement uses TRBV7-2 and TRBJ2-1, with 7 bases matching TRBD2. Germline values: CDR1 SGHTA, CDR2 FQGNSA. V trimming: 5 bases; J trimming: 4 bases; junction bases outside the gene matches: 8. The CDR3 sequence is 15 residues long. The chain's CDR3 is CASSTSSGLYNEQFF. The CDR3 DNA sequence: TGTGCCAGCAGCACCTCTAGCGGCCTTTACAATGAGCAGTTCTTC.

Comment on this clone: An end of the junction does not agree with germline; a read error may underlie this. Other DNA sequences in this specimen translate into the identical CDR3. The chain is built from TRBV27 and TRBJ2-7; TRBD1 matches 9 bases. The CDR3 has 16 amino acids. The V gene's germline CDR1 is MNHEY and CDR2 SMNVEV (reference sequence). Here the CDR3 reads CASSLGLGTGSYEQYF. The CDR3 nucleotides read TGTGCCAGCAGTTTAGGTTTGGGGACAGGGTCCTACGAACAGTACTTC.

The table lists this clone with a few counts. The gene calls are TRBV11-2 and TRBJ2-5; 8 nucleotides match TRBD1. Trimming removed 6 bases from V and 3 bases from J; junction bases left unmatched: 3. CDR1 SGHAT and CDR2 FQNNGV come from the germline V gene. This CDR3 comprises 13 residues. The CDR3: CASSLDREETQYF. CDR3 in DNA: TGTGCCAGCAGTTTGGACAGGGAAGAGACCCAGTACTTC. Looking up the rest from reference TRBV11-2 and TRBJ2-5 gives the full variable domain: EAGVAQSPRYKIIEKRQSVAFWCNPISGHATLYWYQQILGQGPKLLIQFQNNGVVDDSQLPKDRFSAERLKGVDSTLKIQPAKLEDSAVYLCASSLDREETQYFGPGTRLLVL.

The table lists this clone with a count of one. The V and J genes are TRBV6-5 and TRBJ2-1, with TRBD1 matching over 9 bases. Germline-derived CDR1 and CDR2 are MNHEY and SVGAGI. The trim removed 6 bases at V and 4 bases at J, leaving 4 bases unmatched. The length of the CDR3 is 14 residues. The CDR3 here is CASRVGTGYNEQFF. In DNA, the CDR3 is TGTGCCAGCAGGGTGGGGACAGGGTACAATGAGCAGTTCTTC.

The J gene is TRBJ2-2, the V gene TRBV6-5, with a possible D match to TRBD2 (6 bases). Trimming cost V 9 bases and J 5 bases, with 7 bases left between them. Germline V gene lookup returns CDR1 MNHEY and CDR2 SVGAGI. The CDR3 consists of 11 residues. The CDR3 protein is CASGGTGELFF. DNA for the CDR3: TGTGCCAGTGGGGGGACCGGGGAGCTGTTTTTT.

The chain carries TRBV11-2 and TRBJ2-7; the D gene is possibly TRBD1 (5 bases). The germline gives CDR1 SGHAT, CDR2 FQNNGV. This CDR3 contains 13 residues. Between the trimmed V and J ends, which lost 2 bases and 3 bases, there was a span of 8 bases. CDR3: CASSLRQIYEQYF. The CDR3, as DNA: TGTGCCAGCAGCTTACGACAGATCTACGAGCAGTACTTC.

CDR3 nucleotide sequence: TGTGCCAGCAGCTCGACAGCCCAAGAGACCCAGTACTTC. It specifies CASSSTAQETQYF. The V call is TRBV7-9, the J call TRBJ2-5; tentatively, D is TRBD1 (5 bases). The CDR3 extends over 13 amino acids. Trimming stripped 4 bases from V and 1 base from J, with 7 bases between. Germline loops: CDR1 SEHNR, CDR2 FQNEAQ (reference sequence).

The chain is built from TRBV6-5 and TRBJ2-2, with 10 nucleotides matching TRBD2. V was clipped by 2 bases and J by 7 bases; unmatched bases: 4. The CDR3 runs to 15 residues. Germline CDR1 is MNHEY and CDR2 is SVGAGI. The CDR3 bases are TGTGCCAGCAGTTACCAGCGGGGGGGCTTCGGGGAGCTGTTTTTT. Translation: CASSYQRGGFGELFF.

The chain couples TRBV7-9 to TRBJ2-5; maybe TRBD1 (6 bases). Germline V gives CDR1 SEHNR, CDR2 FQNEAQ (reference sequence). The V end was cut by 5 bases, the J end by 1 base, with 11 bases between. The CDR3 is 14 residues long. CDR3: CASSQGITQETQYF. The CDR3 nucleotides read TGTGCCAGCAGCCAGGGGATCACCCAAGAGACCCAGTACTTC.

V usage is TRBV29-1 and J usage is TRBJ2-3; TRBD2 matches 13 bases. Per germline, CDR1 SQVTM and CDR2 ANQGSEA. V was pared by 4 bases and J by 0 bases, with 4 bases of the junction left unmatched. This CDR3 is 16 amino acids long. The DNA for the CDR3 is TGCAGCGTTGTGACTAGCGGGGGGATTAGCACAGATACGCAGTATTTT. Protein sequence: CSVVTSGGISTDTQYF.